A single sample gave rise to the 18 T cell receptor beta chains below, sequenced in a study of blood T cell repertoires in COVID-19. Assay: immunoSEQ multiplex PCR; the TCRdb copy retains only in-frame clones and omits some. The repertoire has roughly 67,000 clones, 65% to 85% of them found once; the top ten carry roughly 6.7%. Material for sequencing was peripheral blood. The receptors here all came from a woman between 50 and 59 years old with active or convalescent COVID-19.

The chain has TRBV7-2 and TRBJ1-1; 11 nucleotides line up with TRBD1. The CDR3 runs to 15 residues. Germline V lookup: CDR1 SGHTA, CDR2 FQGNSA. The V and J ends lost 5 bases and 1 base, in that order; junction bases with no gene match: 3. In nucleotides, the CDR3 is TGTGCCAGCAGCGCGGACAGGGGGCGGAACACTGAAGCTTTCTTT. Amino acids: CASSADRGRNTEAFF.

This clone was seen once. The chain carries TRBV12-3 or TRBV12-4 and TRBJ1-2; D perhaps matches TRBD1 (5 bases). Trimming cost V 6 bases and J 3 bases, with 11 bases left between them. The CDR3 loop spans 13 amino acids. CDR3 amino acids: CASSRGVHYGYTF. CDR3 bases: TGTGCCAGCAGCCGGGGGGTTCACTATGGCTACACCTTC.

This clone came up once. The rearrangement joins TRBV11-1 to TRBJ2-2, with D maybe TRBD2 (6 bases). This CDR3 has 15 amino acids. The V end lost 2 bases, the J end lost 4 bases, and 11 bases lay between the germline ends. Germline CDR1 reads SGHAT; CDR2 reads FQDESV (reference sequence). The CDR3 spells CASSLRGNPTGELFF. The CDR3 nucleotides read TGTGCCAGCAGCTTACGGGGGAATCCCACCGGGGAGCTGTTTTTT.

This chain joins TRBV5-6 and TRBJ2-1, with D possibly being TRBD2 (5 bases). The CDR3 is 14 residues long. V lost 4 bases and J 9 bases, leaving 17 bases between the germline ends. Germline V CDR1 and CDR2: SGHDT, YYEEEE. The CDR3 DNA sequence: TGTGCCAGCAGCCTACTGCGAGGGTTGGGTGAGCAGTTCTTC. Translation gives CASSLLRGLGEQFF.

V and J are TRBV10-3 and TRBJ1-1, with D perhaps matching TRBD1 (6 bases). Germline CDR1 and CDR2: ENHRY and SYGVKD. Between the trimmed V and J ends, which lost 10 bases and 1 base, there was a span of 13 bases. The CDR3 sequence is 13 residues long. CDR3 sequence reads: CATLDRQNTEAFF. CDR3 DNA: TGTGCCACATTGGACAGACAGAACACTGAAGCTTTCTTT.

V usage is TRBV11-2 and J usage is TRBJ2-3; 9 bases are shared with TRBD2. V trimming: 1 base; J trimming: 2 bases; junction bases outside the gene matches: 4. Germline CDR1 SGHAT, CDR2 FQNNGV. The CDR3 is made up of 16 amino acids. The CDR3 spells CASSLGGGRVTDTQYF. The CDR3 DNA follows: TGTGCCAGCAGCTTAGGGGGCGGGAGGGTCACAGATACGCAGTATTTT.

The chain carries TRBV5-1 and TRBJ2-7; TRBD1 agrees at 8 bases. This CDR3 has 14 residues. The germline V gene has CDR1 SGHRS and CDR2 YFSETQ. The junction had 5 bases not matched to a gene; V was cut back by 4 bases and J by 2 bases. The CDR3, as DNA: TGCGCCAGCAGCACGGGACAGGCCACCTACGAGCAGTACTTC. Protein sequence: CASSTGQATYEQYF.

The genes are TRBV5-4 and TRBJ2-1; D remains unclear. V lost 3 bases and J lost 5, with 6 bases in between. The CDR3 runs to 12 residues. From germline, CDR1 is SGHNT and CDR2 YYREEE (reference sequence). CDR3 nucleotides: TGTGCCAGCAGCTCCGTCCACAATGAGCAGTTCTTC. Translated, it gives CASSSVHNEQFF.

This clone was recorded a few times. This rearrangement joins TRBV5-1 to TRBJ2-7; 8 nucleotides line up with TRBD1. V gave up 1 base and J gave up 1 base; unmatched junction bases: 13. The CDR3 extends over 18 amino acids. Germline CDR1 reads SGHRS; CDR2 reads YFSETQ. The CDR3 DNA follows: TGCGCCAGCAGCTTGCCCGATTTAAGACAGGGGTTTTCCTACGAGCAGTACTTC. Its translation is CASSLPDLRQGFSYEQYF.

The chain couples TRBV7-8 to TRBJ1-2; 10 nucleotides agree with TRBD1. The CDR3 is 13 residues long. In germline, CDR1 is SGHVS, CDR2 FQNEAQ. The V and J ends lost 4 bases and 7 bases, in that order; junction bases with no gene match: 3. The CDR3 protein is CASSSGQGVGYTF. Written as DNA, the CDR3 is TGTGCCAGCAGCTCAGGACAGGGGGTTGGCTACACCTTC.

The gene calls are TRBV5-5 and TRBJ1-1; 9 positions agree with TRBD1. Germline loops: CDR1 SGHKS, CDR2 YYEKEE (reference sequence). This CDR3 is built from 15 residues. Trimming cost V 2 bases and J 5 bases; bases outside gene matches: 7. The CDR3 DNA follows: TGTGCCAGCAGCTTCCTGGGACAGGGAAAGACTGAAGCTTTCTTT. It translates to CASSFLGQGKTEAFF.

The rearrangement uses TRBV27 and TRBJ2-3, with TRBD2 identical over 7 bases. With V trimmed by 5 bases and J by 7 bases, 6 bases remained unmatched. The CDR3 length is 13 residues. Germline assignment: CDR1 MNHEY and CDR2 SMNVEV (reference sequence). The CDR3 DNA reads TGTGCCAGCAGTCCACGGGACTATTATACGCAGTATTTT. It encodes CASSPRDYYTQYF.

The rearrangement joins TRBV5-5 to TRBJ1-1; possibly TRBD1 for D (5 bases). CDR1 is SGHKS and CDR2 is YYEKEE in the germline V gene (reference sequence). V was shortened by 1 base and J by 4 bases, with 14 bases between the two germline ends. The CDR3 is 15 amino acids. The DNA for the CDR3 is TGTGCCAGCAGCTTGCCGGGACTCCGTAGCACTGAAGCTTTCTTT. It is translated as CASSLPGLRSTEAFF. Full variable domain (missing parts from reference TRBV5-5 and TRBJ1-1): DAGVTQSPTHLIKTRGQQVTLRCSPISGHKSVSWYQQVLGQGPQFIFQYYEKEERGRGNFPDRFSARQFPNYSSELNVNALLLGDSALYLCASSLPGLRSTEAFFGQGTRLTVV.

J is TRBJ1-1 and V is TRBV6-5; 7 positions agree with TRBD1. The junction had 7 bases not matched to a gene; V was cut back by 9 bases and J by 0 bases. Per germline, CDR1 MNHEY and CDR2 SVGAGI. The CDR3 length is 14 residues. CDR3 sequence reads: CASPPGTVNTEAFF. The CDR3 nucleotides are TGTGCCAGTCCCCCCGGGACAGTGAACACTGAAGCTTTCTTT.

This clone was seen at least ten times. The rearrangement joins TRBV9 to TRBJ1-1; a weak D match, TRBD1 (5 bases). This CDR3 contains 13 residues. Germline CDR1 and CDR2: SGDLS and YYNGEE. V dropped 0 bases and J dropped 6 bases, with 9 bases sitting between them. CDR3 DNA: TGTGCCAGCAGCGTAGACCCAGGGTCTGAAGCTTTCTTT. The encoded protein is CASSVDPGSEAFF.

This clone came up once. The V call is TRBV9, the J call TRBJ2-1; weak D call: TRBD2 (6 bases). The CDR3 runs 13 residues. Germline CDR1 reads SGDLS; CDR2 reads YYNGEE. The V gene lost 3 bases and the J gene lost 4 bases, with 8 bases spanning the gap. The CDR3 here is CASSGDSYNEQFF. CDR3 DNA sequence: TGTGCCAGCAGCGGGGACTCTTACAATGAGCAGTTCTTC.

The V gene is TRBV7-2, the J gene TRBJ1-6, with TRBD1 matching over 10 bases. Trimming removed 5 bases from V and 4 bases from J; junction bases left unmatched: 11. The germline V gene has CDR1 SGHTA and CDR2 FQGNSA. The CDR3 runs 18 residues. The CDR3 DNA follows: TGTGCCAGCAGCCCGGGGGAACGGGGACAGGGGTATAATTCACCCCTCCACTTT. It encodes CASSPGERGQGYNSPLHF.

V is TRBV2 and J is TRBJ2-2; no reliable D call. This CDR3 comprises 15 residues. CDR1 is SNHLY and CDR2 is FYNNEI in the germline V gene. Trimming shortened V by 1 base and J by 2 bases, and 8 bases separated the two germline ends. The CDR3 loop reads CASSEVSRNTGELFF. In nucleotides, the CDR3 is TGTGCCAGCAGTGAAGTTAGCCGCAACACCGGGGAGCTGTTTTTT.